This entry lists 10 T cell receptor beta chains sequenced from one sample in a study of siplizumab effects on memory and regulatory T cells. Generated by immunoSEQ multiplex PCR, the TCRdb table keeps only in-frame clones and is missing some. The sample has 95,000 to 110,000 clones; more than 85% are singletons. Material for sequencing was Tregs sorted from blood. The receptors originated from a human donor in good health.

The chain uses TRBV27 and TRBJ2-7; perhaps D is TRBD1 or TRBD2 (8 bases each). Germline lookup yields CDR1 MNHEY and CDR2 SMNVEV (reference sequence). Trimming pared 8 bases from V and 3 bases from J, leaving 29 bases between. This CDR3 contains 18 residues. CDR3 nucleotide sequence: TGTGCCAGCCGCGCCGGGACAGGAGCCCTAGCGGGCCTCTACGAGCAGTACTTC. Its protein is CASRAGTGALAGLYEQYF.

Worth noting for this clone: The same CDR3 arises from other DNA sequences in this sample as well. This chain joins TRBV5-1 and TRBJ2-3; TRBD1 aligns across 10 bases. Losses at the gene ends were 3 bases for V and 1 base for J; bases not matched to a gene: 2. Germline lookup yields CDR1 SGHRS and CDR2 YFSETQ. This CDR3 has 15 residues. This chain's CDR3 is CASSSGTGGTDTQYF. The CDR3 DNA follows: TGCGCCAGCAGCTCCGGGACAGGGGGCACAGATACGCAGTATTTT.

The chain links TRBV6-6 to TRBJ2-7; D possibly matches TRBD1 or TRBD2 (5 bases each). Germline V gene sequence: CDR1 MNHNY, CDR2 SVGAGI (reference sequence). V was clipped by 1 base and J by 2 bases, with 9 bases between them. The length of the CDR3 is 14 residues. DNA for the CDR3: TGTGCCAGCAGTTACTTCGGGGCAGCCTACGAGCAGTACTTC. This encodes CASSYFGAAYEQYF.

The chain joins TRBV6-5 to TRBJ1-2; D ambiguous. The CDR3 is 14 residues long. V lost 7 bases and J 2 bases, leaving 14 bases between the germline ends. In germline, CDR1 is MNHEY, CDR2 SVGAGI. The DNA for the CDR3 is TGTGCCAGCACCCCAAGTGGCCTCAACTATGGCTACACCTTC. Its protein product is CASTPSGLNYGYTF.

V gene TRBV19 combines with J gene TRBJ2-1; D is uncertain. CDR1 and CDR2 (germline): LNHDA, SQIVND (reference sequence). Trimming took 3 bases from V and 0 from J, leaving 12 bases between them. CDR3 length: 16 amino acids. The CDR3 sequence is CASSIEARSSYNEQFF. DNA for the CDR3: TGTGCCAGTAGTATTGAGGCGAGAAGCTCCTACAATGAGCAGTTCTTC.

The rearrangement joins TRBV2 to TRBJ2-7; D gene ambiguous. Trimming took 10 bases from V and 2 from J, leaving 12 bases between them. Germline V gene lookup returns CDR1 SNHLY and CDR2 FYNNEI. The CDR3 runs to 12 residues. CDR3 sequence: CATNNYAYEQYF. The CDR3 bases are TGTGCCACTAACAACTATGCCTACGAGCAGTACTTC.

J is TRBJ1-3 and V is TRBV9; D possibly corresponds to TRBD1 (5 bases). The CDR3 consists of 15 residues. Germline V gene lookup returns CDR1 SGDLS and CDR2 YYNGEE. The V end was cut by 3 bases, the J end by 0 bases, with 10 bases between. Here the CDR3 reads CASSAGGSSGNTIYF. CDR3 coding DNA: TGTGCCAGCAGCGCCGGGGGGAGCTCTGGAAACACCATATATTTT. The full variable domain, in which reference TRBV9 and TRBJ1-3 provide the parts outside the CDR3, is DSGVTQTPKHLITATGQRVTLRCSPRSGDLSVYWYQQSLDQGLQFLIQYYNGEERAKGNILERFSAQQFPDLHSELNLSSLELGDSALYFCASSAGGSSGNTIYFGEGSWLTVV.

The DNA for the CDR3 is TGTGCCAGCTGGACTACCTCCTACGAGCAGTACTTC. It is translated as CASWTTSYEQYF. The chain recombines TRBV6-5 with TRBJ2-7; possibly TRBD2 for D (6 bases). The germline V gene encodes CDR1 MNHEY and CDR2 SVGAGI. This CDR3 contains 12 residues. The V end lost 8 bases, the J end lost 0 bases, and 8 bases lay between the germline ends.

The CDR3 coding sequence is TGTGCCAGTAGTCCGCAACACGGGCGACACTACGAGCAGTACTTC. Protein: CASSPQHGRHYEQYF. The chain employs TRBV19 and TRBJ2-7; D is undetermined. The CDR3 has 15 residues. Germline CDR1 LNHDA, CDR2 SQIVND (reference sequence). V lost 5 bases and J lost 3, with 17 bases in between.

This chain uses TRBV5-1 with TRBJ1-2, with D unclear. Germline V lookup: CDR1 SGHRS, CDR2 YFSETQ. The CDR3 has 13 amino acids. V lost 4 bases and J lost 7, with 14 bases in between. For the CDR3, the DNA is TGCGCCAGCAGCCCGGGCAGGTCGGGTGGCTACACCTTC. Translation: CASSPGRSGGYTF.